The clone carrying this TCR beta chain was counted once. The record originates from a study of blood T cell repertoires in COVID-19. Original processing methods: Amplification with reference gene primers provided the estimates of nucleated cell counts. Libraries were prepared by immunoSEQ multiplex PCR; TCRdb keeps only in-frame clonotypes and omits some of them. The V and J calls and the clone size are those of that table, but D and trimming were determined from the DNA. Seen here are about 26,000 clones, roughly 88% observed once, and the top ten hold less than 8.5%. The CDR3 runs 15 residues. Looked up from germline, CDR1 is SGHDN and CDR2 is FVKESK. V lost 3 bases and J lost 3, with 15 bases in between.

The TCR sequence derives from a human donor in a cohort sampled during active COVID-19. This chain connects TRBV14 to TRBJ2-7; weak D call: TRBD1 (7 bases). The sequenced material came from peripheral blood. CDR3 DNA: TGTGCCAGCAGCCATAAGACAGGGAGGCTCTACGAGCAGTACTTC. It is translated as CASSHKTGRLYEQYF.